A single sample is the source of the 7 T cell receptor beta chains below, sequenced in a study of shared clonotypes between healthy human individuals. TCRdb's table, derived via immunoSEQ multiplex PCR, lists solely in-frame clones and lacks some. The sample shows about 2.5 million clones, around 92% of them seen only once. The sample taken for sequencing was naive CD4+ T cells from PBMCs. The sample's subset: CD45RA+ positively selected. The receptors come from a man aged 18 to 35 in good health. Some clones in this sample may be carry-over from other donors' samples.

This clone is a singleton in its sample. The chain has TRBV7-3 and TRBJ1-2; 7 bases are a match to TRBD1. Losses at the gene ends were 4 bases for V and 4 bases for J; bases not matched to a gene: 6. The CDR3 length is 14 residues. From germline, CDR1 is SGHTA and CDR2 FQGTGA. The CDR3 reads CASSSPRTGYGYTF. The CDR3 region has the DNA TGTGCCAGCAGCTCTCCCCGGACAGGCTATGGCTACACCTTC.

The rearrangement uses TRBV7-6 and TRBJ1-2; D is perhaps TRBD1 (6 bases). CDR1 is SGHVS, CDR2 FNYEAQ, per germline. The CDR3 runs to 15 residues. V gave up 1 base and J gave up 3 bases, with 12 bases separating them. In nucleotides, the CDR3 is TGTGCCAGCAGCTTAGGGGCAGGGGCAGACTATGGCTACACCTTC. Its protein product is CASSLGAGADYGYTF.

V is TRBV9 and J is TRBJ1-1; D remains ambiguous. Germline assignment: CDR1 SGDLS and CDR2 YYNGEE. CDR3 length: 13 amino acids. V was cut by 0 bases and J by 7 bases, with 10 bases left in between. For the CDR3, the DNA is TGTGCCAGCAGCGTAGAAGTAGCGGGTGAAGCTTTCTTT. It yields the protein CASSVEVAGEAFF.

V and J are TRBV28 and TRBJ1-3; D gene unclear. The germline CDR1 and CDR2 sequences are MDHEN and SYDVKM. The ends were cut back, 9 bases at V and 0 bases at J, with 15 bases in the middle. This CDR3 comprises 15 residues. The CDR3 here is CASSGVADSGNTIYF. The CDR3 DNA follows: TGTGCCAGTAGTGGTGTCGCGGACTCTGGAAACACCATATATTTT.

The rearrangement joins TRBV19 to TRBJ2-7, with 10 nucleotides matching TRBD2. Germline V lookup: CDR1 LNHDA, CDR2 SQIVND (reference sequence). Losses at the gene ends were 4 bases for V and 3 bases for J; bases not matched to a gene: 6. CDR3 size: 15 residues. CDR3 amino acids: CASSTTASGSYEQYF. The CDR3 DNA follows: TGTGCCAGTAGTACGACGGCTAGCGGGAGCTACGAGCAGTACTTC.

The gene calls are TRBV18 and TRBJ1-2; D is uncertain. Trimming removed 0 bases from V and 6 bases from J, with 11 bases in between. Germline V lookup: CDR1 KGHSH, CDR2 LQKENI. CDR3 length equals 14 residues. The CDR3 spells CASSPPNSEDGYTF. In DNA form, the CDR3 reads TGTGCCAGCTCACCACCAAACAGCGAGGATGGCTACACCTTC.

This rearrangement joins TRBV5-1 to TRBJ1-4; TRBD1 aligns across 7 bases. Germline CDR1 is SGHRS and CDR2 is YFSETQ. Germline trimming cut 3 bases from V and 3 bases from J; bases unmatched to any gene: 5. The CDR3 is 15 residues long. The CDR3 nucleotides are TGCGCCAGCAGCTACTCAGGGGGGGCTAATGAAAAACTGTTTTTT. As protein: CASSYSGGANEKLFF.